This TCR beta chain was identified during a study of blood T cells in healthy people across ages. Study summary: In model experiments, template switching was able to capture about one barcoded beta molecule for every two T cells that were present.

For the second PCR, which ran for roughly 7 to 11 cycles, a sample-barcoded 5' primer and a J-beta primer mix were used. Every cDNA molecule carried a tag from a template-switch adaptor bearing 12 random nucleotides. From the 5' RACE reads, TCRdb called clonotypes with MiXCR, one entry per CDR3 protein. The sample gives more than 800,000 distinct CDR3 sequences, under 55% of which show up once; approximately 17% is in the top ten. The CDR3 sequence is 16 residues long. Notes on the study in general: Naive and antigen-experienced cells could not be conclusively compared, given unsorted PBMCs. Higher diversity, along with more naive CD4+ cells, distinguished long-lived donors from aged donors.

Worth noting for this clonotype: What it binds is not known.

The sequenced material came from blood. This clonotype was obtained from a woman aged 60 to 75 in good health. The V and J genes are TRBV12-1 and TRBJ2-1; TRBD1 was called by the table and not checked on the DNA. TRBV12-1 is flagged as a pseudogene. CDR3 in DNA: TGTGCCAGCAGCTTTGAGGTTGGGCCGAGTCGGGCGGAGCAGTTCTTC. Translating it yields CASSFEVGPSRAEQFF.